This T cell receptor (beta chain) originates from a study of somatic mutations in cytotoxic T cells in rheumatoid arthritis. TCRdb keeps only in-frame clones here, not all; method: immunoSEQ multiplex PCR. The table lists 15,000 to 20,000 clones, roughly 73% of them singletons, with 22% in the top ten. Germline-derived CDR1 and CDR2 are SGHAT and FQDESV (reference sequence). The length of the CDR3 is 15 residues. Trimming took off 5 bases at V and 6 bases at J, with 18 bases between the two ends. V is TRBV11-1 and J is TRBJ2-3; possible D gene TRBD2, 6 bases. The TCR sequence derives from an adult with rheumatoid arthritis. Source material: CD8+ T cells sorted from blood. This CDR3 reads CASSGFWGRLDTQYF. DNA for the CDR3: TGTGCCAGCAGCGGGTTCTGGGGGAGGCTGGATACGCAGTATTTT. Full variable domain (remainder filled in from reference TRBV11-1 and TRBJ2-3): EAEVAQSPRYKITEKSQAVAFWCDPISGHATLYWYRQILGQGPELLVQFQDESVVDDSQLPKDRFSAERLKGVDSTLKIQPAELGDSAMYLCASSGFWGRLDTQYFGPGTRLTVL.